This T cell receptor beta chain stems from a study of Tregs in tolerant kidney transplant recipients. Profiled with immunoSEQ multiplex PCR; TCRdb holds only in-frame clones, not every one. The sample carries more than 95,000 clones, 92% recorded once. Unstimulated regulatory T cells (CD4+CD25+CD127-), CD4+CD25- non-regulatory cells, CD4 and CD8 cells were FACS-sorted from thawed PBMCs. V was cut by 2 bases and J by 5 bases, with 12 bases left in between. The CDR3 has 14 amino acids. The germline V gene has CDR1 SGHTA and CDR2 FQGNSA. The sequence was obtained from a human donor in good health. The chain is built from TRBV7-2 and TRBJ2-5; D unclear. Source material: CD4+ T cells from blood. This chain's CDR3 is CASSLRAVSETQYF. The DNA of the CDR3 is TGTGCCAGCAGCTTAAGGGCTGTGTCTGAGACCCAGTACTTC.